This T cell receptor beta chain was captured in a study of cytomegalovirus exposure and HLA in healthy donors. About the study: Earlier work reported some 110 million unique TCR beta sequences from approximately 180 million T cells. There were about 86 million unique TCRs (from HLA-typed donors) in an early data release. Broader study findings: In a later analysis, productive TCRs from donors in an Asian-associated ancestry cluster reportedly carried fewer N-insertions than the cohort mean.

The CDR3 runs 15 residues. V shed 4 bases, J shed 4 bases, and the junction held 9 bases outside the gene matches. Per the germline V gene, CDR1 is MNHEY and CDR2 is SMNVEV (reference sequence). With respect to this clone: Antigen unknown.

The PCR contained 60 Vbeta and 13 Jbeta primers. Assay used: immunoSEQ multiplex PCR; TCRdb lists only in-frame clones, some missing. The sample records around 180,000 clones, roughly nine tenths being singletons. The chain carries TRBV27 and TRBJ2-7, with TRBD2 matching 8 bases. This TCR was sampled from a girl in the first two years of life in good health and CMV-seronegative. Input material: PBMCs. DNA of the CDR3: TGTGCCAGCAGTTCTACCGGGACTAGTGATTACGAGCAGTACTTC. This sequence encodes CASSSTGTSDYEQYF.